These T cell receptor beta chains were read from a single sample in a study of metastatic and nonmetastatic thyroid tumors. TCRdb recomputed clones from the PCR reads via MiXCR. The sample has roughly 34,000 clones; around 31% are singletons. The sample comprised tumor tissue. The receptors stem from a female donor with papillary thyroid cancer or a benign thyroid nodule (not recorded which). Some clones in this sample may be carry-over from other donors' samples. Each CDR3 is given with its conserved first and last residue. A D gene is named only where the DNA matches it firmly. Size values are once, few and many counts, or a class for expanded clones, and some rows have none.

clone_size,d_call,j_call,v_call,cdr3_nt,cdr3_aa
large,-,TRBJ2-1,TRBV27,TGTGCCAGCAGTTTAGTGGAGTACAATGAGCAGTTCTTC,CASSLVEYNEQFF
-,-,TRBJ1-2,TRBV5-1,TGCGCCAGCAGCTTGGATCGGGCACTTCGTAACTATGGCTACACCTTC,CASSLDRALRNYGYTF
few,-,TRBJ2-1,TRBV6-1,TGTGCCAGCAGAGCCTCTATGTGGAATGAGCAGTTCTTC,CASRASMWNEQFF
-,TRBD1,TRBJ2-1,TRBV11-1,TGTGCCAGCAGAAAAACCGGGACAGGGGGAGGTGAGCAGTTCTTC,CASRKTGTGGGEQFF
-,-,TRBJ1-5,TRBV20-1,TGCAGTGCTAGAGATTCTAGCCCCTTCCAGCCCCAGCATTTT,CSARDSSPFQPQHF
few,TRBD1,TRBJ2-7,TRBV6-2/TRBV6-3,TGTGCCAGCCAGCGGACAGGGAAGCAGTACGAGCAGTACTTC,CASQRTGKQYEQYF
-,TRBD2,TRBJ2-7,TRBV9,TGTGCCAGCAGCGTAGATGGCGGGAGGGGAATCGAGCAGTACTTC,CASSVDGGRGIEQYF
few,TRBD2,TRBJ2-1,TRBV6-1,TGTGCCAGCAAACGGCTAGCGGGAGGCAATGAGCAGTTCTTC,CASKRLAGGNEQFF
-,-,TRBJ2-6,TRBV5-5,TGTGCCAGCAGCGGGCTAATCGAAATTGGGGCCAACGTCCTGACTTTC,CASSGLIEIGANVLTF
-,-,TRBJ2-1,TRBV10-3,TGTGCCATCAGTGACGCCGCGGGTTCCGATGAGCAGTTCTTC,CAISDAAGSDEQFF
-,-,TRBJ2-2,TRBV18,TGTGCCAGCTCACAGCTATCACAAAGGTGGAATAACACCGGGGAGCTGTTTTTT,CASSQLSQRWNNTGELFF
few,TRBD2,TRBJ2-1,TRBV6-1,TGTGCCAGCAGGGCCGGGACTAGCGGGGGGAGTGAGCAGTTCTTC,CASRAGTSGGSEQFF
-,TRBD2,TRBJ2-1,TRBV7-3,TGTGCCAGCAGCTTAATGGGACTAGCGGGATCTGATGAGCAGTTCTTC,CASSLMGLAGSDEQFF
-,TRBD2,TRBJ2-1,TRBV19,TGTGCCAGTAGTATAGGGCTAGCGGGAAAGCACAATGAGCAGTTCTTC,CASSIGLAGKHNEQFF
-,TRBD1,TRBJ1-2,TRBV5-6,TGTGCCAGCAGCGAGGGACAGGCTCCACGCTACACCTTC,CASSEGQAPRYTF
-,TRBD2,TRBJ2-3,TRBV27,TGTGCCAGCAGTTCCCGACTAGCGGGAGGCACAGATACGCAGTATTTT,CASSSRLAGGTDTQYF
-,TRBD2,TRBJ2-7,TRBV2,TGTGCCAGCAGTCCGGGGGGCTACGAGCAGTACTTC,CASSPGGYEQYF
-,TRBD1,TRBJ2-7,TRBV5-1,TGCGCCAGCAGCAGTAGACAGGGGGCCTCCTACGAGCAGTACTTC,CASSSRQGASYEQYF
-,-,TRBJ2-2,TRBV19,TGTGCCAGTAGTATCAGGCACGCGAACACCGGGGAGCTGTTTTTT,CASSIRHANTGELFF
-,-,TRBJ2-7,TRBV7-9,TGTGCCAGCAGCCCCCAGGGGGGATCCTACGAGCAGTACTTC,CASSPQGGSYEQYF
-,TRBD2,TRBJ2-1,TRBV20-1,TGCAGTGCTACGGGACTAGCGGGGTACAATGAGCAGTTCTTC,CSATGLAGYNEQFF
many,-,TRBJ1-6,TRBV19,TGTGCCAGTAGCCTGACCCGTGGGACAAACGATAATTCACCCCTCCACTTT,CASSLTRGTNDNSPLHF
-,TRBD2,TRBJ2-1,TRBV7-2,TGTGCCAGCAGCTTTGCGGGGGGAGGTGGCAATGAGCAGTTCTTC,CASSFAGGGGNEQFF
many,-,TRBJ1-1,TRBV12-3/TRBV12-4,TGTGCCAGCAGTTTGGGGGGGAACACTGAAGCTTTCTTT,CASSLGGNTEAFF
-,-,TRBJ1-5,TRBV7-2,TGTGCCAGCAGCTTAGCTAGGACAGACAATCGGCCCCAGCATTTT,CASSLARTDNRPQHF
few,TRBD1,TRBJ1-4,TRBV28,TGTGCCAGCAGAACGACCGGGACAGGGAATGAAAAACTGTTTTTT,CASRTTGTGNEKLFF
few,-,TRBJ2-1,TRBV24-1,TGTGCCACCAGTGATTTGAAGGGGCCCCTTAGCAATGAGCAGTTCTTC,CATSDLKGPLSNEQFF
many,-,TRBJ2-3,TRBV5-1,TGCGCCAGCAAGGCAGGGGGGTACCGGACAGATACGCAGTATTTT,CASKAGGYRTDTQYF
few,-,TRBJ2-7,TRBV6-1,TGTGCCAGCATCGCTAGGGGAATCTACGAGCAGTACTTC,CASIARGIYEQYF
-,TRBD1,TRBJ1-6,TRBV6-1,TGTGCCAGCAGCGGGGGACAGTATAATTCACCCCTCCACTTT,CASSGGQYNSPLHF
-,TRBD1,TRBJ2-7,TRBV6-2/TRBV6-3,TGTGCCAGCACCCTCACAGGGGAATCAGGCGAGCAGTACTTC,CASTLTGESGEQYF
once,TRBD1,TRBJ2-2,TRBV5-1,TGCGCCAGCCACCAGGGGGCCCGGAACACCGGGGAGCTGTTTTTT,CASHQGARNTGELFF
-,TRBD1,TRBJ1-1,TRBV5-1,TGCGCCAGCAGCTTACCTGAGGGACAGGGGAAGATCATGAACACTGAAGCTTTCTTT,CASSLPEGQGKIMNTEAFF
once,-,TRBJ2-2,TRBV7-8,TGTGCCAGCAGCTTATTAGGGGGCACCGGGGAGCTGTTTTTT,CASSLLGGTGELFF
few,TRBD1,TRBJ1-4,TRBV12-3/TRBV12-4,TGTGCCAGCAGCAGACAGGGGGCGCAGAAACTGTTTTTT,CASSRQGAQKLFF
few,-,TRBJ1-5,TRBV27,TGTGCCAGCAGCCGAAGTAGAATAGAGGGAGGTATCCAGCATTTT,CASSRSRIEGGIQHF
few,-,TRBJ2-7,TRBV6-2/TRBV6-3,TGTGCCAGCAGTTACTCGGGCAGGGCCAGGTACGAGCAGTACTTC,CASSYSGRARYEQYF
few,-,TRBJ2-1,TRBV27,TGTGCCAGCAGTTTTGGTTCTTCGTGGGACCCCTCCTACAATGAGCAGTTCTTC,CASSFGSSWDPSYNEQFF
-,-,TRBJ2-5,TRBV5-1,TGCGCCAGCAGCTTGTTAGGGCAGGGGGGCCAAGAGACCCAGTACTTC,CASSLLGQGGQETQYF
-,TRBD1,TRBJ2-1,TRBV6-1,TGTGCCAGCAGTGAGCATCCCGGGACAGGGGACAATGAGCAGTTCTTC,CASSEHPGTGDNEQFF
-,-,TRBJ1-2,TRBV6-1,TGTGCCAGCAGGCTATCACAGACCTATGGCTACACCTTC,CASRLSQTYGYTF
few,-,TRBJ1-2,TRBV12-3/TRBV12-4,TGTGCCAGCAGTTTCATACAGGGTGGAGGCTACACCTTC,CASSFIQGGGYTF
-,-,TRBJ2-1,TRBV5-1,TGCGCCAGCAGCTTGGTTGGAGGCAATGAGCAGTTCTTC,CASSLVGGNEQFF
-,-,TRBJ1-6,TRBV30,TGTGCCTGGAGTGGGGGACAAGATAATTCACCCCTCCACTTT,CAWSGGQDNSPLHF
-,-,TRBJ1-3,TRBV6-6,TGTGCCAGCAGTTATTCCCTCGGGCAGGGACATGGAAACACCATATATTTT,CASSYSLGQGHGNTIYF
-,TRBD1,TRBJ1-2,TRBV5-1,TGCGCCAGCAGCACGACAGGGGGCCTTAACTATGGCTACACCTTC,CASSTTGGLNYGYTF
-,TRBD1,TRBJ2-1,TRBV4-2,TGTGCCAGCAGCCAAGACGTTATAGGGGGCGGATTAAATGAGCAGTTCTTC,CASSQDVIGGGLNEQFF
few,-,TRBJ1-6,TRBV2,TGTGCCAGCAGTGTTGGGTACGATAATTCACCCCTCCACTTT,CASSVGYDNSPLHF